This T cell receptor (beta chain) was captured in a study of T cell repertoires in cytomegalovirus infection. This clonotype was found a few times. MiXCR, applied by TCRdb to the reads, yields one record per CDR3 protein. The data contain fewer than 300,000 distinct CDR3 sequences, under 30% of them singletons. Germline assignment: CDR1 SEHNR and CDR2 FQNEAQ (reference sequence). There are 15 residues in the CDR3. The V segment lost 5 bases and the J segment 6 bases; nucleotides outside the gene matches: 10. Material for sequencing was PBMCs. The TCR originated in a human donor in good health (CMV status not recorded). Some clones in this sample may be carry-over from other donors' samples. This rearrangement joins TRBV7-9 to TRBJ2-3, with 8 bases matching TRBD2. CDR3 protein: CASSPSSGSGDTQYF. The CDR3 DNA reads TGTGCCAGCAGCCCCTCGAGCGGGAGTGGGGATACGCAGTATTTT.